These 20 T cell receptor beta chains came from one sample sequenced in a study of T cells in pancreatic ductal adenocarcinoma. Surgery without prior neoadjuvant therapy was the treatment of the selected pancreatic ductal adenocarcinoma patients. Produced via immunoSEQ multiplex PCR; TCRdb's table is partial and in-frame only. Of several thousand clones listed, roughly three quarters are singletons. Material: pancreatic tumor tissue. The receptors stem from a human donor with pancreatic ductal adenocarcinoma. The donor label of this sample is uncertain.

This clone has just one count. The chain recombines TRBV5-1 with TRBJ2-6, with 13 bases lining up with TRBD2. Trimming cost V 1 base and J 4 bases; bases outside gene matches: 8. Germline V gene data show CDR1 as SGHRS and CDR2 as YFSETQ. This CDR3 region has 19 residues. CDR3 nucleotide sequence: TGCGCCAGCAGCTTGCGAATGACTAGCGGGGGGCCCGGGGCCAACGTCCTGACTTTC. This gives the protein CASSLRMTSGGPGANVLTF.

The chain joins TRBV6-9 to TRBJ2-1; 9 bases are a match to TRBD1. J gave up 5 bases and V 8 bases, and 13 bases lay outside the gene matches. Looked up from germline, CDR1 is MNHGY and CDR2 is SVAAGI. The CDR3 is 16 residues long. The CDR3: CASGSLDRGGNNEQFF. The CDR3 DNA follows: TGTGCCAGCGGATCTCTGGACAGGGGAGGGAACAATGAGCAGTTCTTC.

This chain connects TRBV19 to TRBJ2-1; TRBD1 agrees at 10 bases. Per germline, CDR1 LNHDA and CDR2 SQIVND (reference sequence). The CDR3 length is 13 residues. Trimming at V came to 0 bases and at J to 12 bases, leaving 2 bases not matched to a gene. CDR3 protein: CASSIEDRGWQFF. The CDR3 bases are TGTGCCAGTAGTATAGAGGACAGGGGGTGGCAGTTCTTC.

The gene calls are TRBV5-6 and TRBJ1-2, with a tentative D call TRBD1 (5 bases). CDR1 SGHDT and CDR2 YYEEEE come from the germline V gene. Trimming cost V 2 bases and J 3 bases, with 14 bases left between them. This CDR3 has 15 residues. The CDR3 sequence: CASSLLAGRYYGYTF. The DNA for the CDR3 is TGTGCCAGCAGCTTACTCGCAGGGAGATACTATGGCTACACCTTC. Full variable domain (missing parts from reference TRBV5-6 and TRBJ1-2): DAGVTQSPTHLIKTRGQQVTLRCSPKSGHDTVSWYQQALGQGPQFIFQYYEEEERQRGNFPDRFSGHQFPNYSSELNVNALLLGDSALYLCASSLLAGRYYGYTFGSGTRLTVV.

Only a few counts were recorded for this clone. The V and J genes are TRBV9 and TRBJ2-7, with unresolved D. The length of the CDR3 is 15 residues. V was trimmed by 0 bases and J by 1 base, leaving 11 bases between them. Germline CDR1 reads SGDLS; CDR2 reads YYNGEE. CDR3 sequence: CASSVGSHLSYEQYF. CDR3 DNA sequence: TGTGCCAGCAGCGTAGGCAGCCACCTTTCCTACGAGCAGTACTTC.

V is TRBV5-4 and J is TRBJ1-1; 10 bases fit TRBD1. The trim removed 4 bases at V and 5 bases at J, leaving 11 bases unmatched. This CDR3 is built from 16 residues. Germline V CDR1 and CDR2: SGHNT, YYREEE (reference sequence). The CDR3 DNA sequence: TGTGCCAGCAGCCGGGGGGGAGACAGGGGGCGTACTGAAGCTTTCTTT. This sequence encodes CASSRGGDRGRTEAFF.

This chain uses TRBV7-2 with TRBJ2-7; 9 bases fit TRBD1. The CDR3 has 17 amino acids. Trimming removed 4 bases from V and 2 bases from J; junction bases left unmatched: 12. The germline CDR1 and CDR2 sequences are SGHTA and FQGNSA. The CDR3 here is CASSSTPGQGLTYEQYF. As DNA, the CDR3 is TGTGCCAGCAGCTCGACGCCGGGACAGGGCCTAACCTACGAGCAGTACTTC. The full variable domain, completed using reference TRBV7-2 and TRBJ2-7, is GAGVSQSPSNKVTEKGKDVELRCDPISGHTALYWYRQSLGQGLEFLIYFQGNSAPDKSGLPSDRFSAERTGGSVSTLTIQRTQQEDSAVYLCASSSTPGQGLTYEQYFGPGTRLTVT.

The rearrangement links TRBV27 to TRBJ2-3; 7 nucleotides align to TRBD1. The V and J ends lost 6 bases and 0 bases, in that order; junction bases with no gene match: 9. From germline, CDR1 is MNHEY and CDR2 SMNVEV (reference sequence). CDR3 length equals 16 residues. The CDR3 sequence: CASSEFGTASTDTQYF. The CDR3 DNA reads TGTGCCAGCAGCGAATTCGGGACAGCTAGCACAGATACGCAGTATTTT.

This sequence joins TRBV27 and TRBJ1-3; D unresolved. CDR1 is MNHEY and CDR2 is SMNVEV in the germline V gene (reference sequence). The CDR3 has 15 residues. Trimming cost V 0 bases and J 2 bases, with 8 bases left between them. CDR3 DNA sequence: TGTGCCAGCAGTTTATCGTCTGGTGCTGGAAACACCATATATTTT. It yields the protein CASSLSSGAGNTIYF.

This clone was seen a few times. The chain uses TRBV7-9 and TRBJ2-5, with D possibly TRBD1 on 6 matching bases. The ends were cut back, 5 bases at V and 2 bases at J, with 9 bases in the middle. CDR1 and CDR2 (germline): SEHNR, FQNEAQ (reference sequence). This CDR3 region has 13 residues. CDR3 nucleotides: TGTGCCAGCAGCGTCCAGGGGCAAGAGACCCAGTACTTC. Translation: CASSVQGQETQYF.

This clone was counted once. The rearrangement links TRBV27 to TRBJ2-2; 9 positions match TRBD1. J gave up 0 bases and V 4 bases, and 6 bases lay outside the gene matches. Germline values: CDR1 MNHEY, CDR2 SMNVEV (reference sequence). The CDR3 sequence is 17 residues long. CDR3 DNA: TGTGCCAGCAGTTACCACGGGACAGGGTCGAACACCGGGGAGCTGTTTTTT. As protein: CASSYHGTGSNTGELFF.

The chain uses TRBV6-1 and TRBJ1-4, with TRBD1 as a possible D gene (5 bases). CDR3 length: 15 residues. Germline lookup yields CDR1 MNHNS and CDR2 SASEGT. V lost 5 bases and J lost 5, with 15 bases in between. CDR3 coding DNA: TGTGCCAGCAGTCATTCGGGACTGTCGAATGAAAAACTGTTTTTT. It specifies CASSHSGLSNEKLFF.

This sequence joins TRBV28 and TRBJ1-5; D gene ambiguous. Germline-derived CDR1 and CDR2 are MDHEN and SYDVKM. V gave up 7 bases and J gave up 4 bases, with 11 bases separating them. CDR3 size: 13 residues. The CDR3 bases are TGTGCCAGCAAGAATGAACTAAATCAGCCCCAGCATTTT. It specifies CASKNELNQPQHF.

V and J are TRBV9 and TRBJ2-1, with a possible D match to TRBD2 (5 bases). The germline V gene encodes CDR1 SGDLS and CDR2 YYNGEE. V was clipped by 0 bases and J by 0 bases, with 13 bases between them. CDR3 length: 17 residues. The CDR3 nucleotides are TGTGCCAGCAGCGTAGGCTTAGCGCGAAGCTCCTACAATGAGCAGTTCTTC. Residues: CASSVGLARSSYNEQFF.

This chain joins TRBV28 and TRBJ1-1; D remains unclear. The V gene's germline CDR1 is MDHEN and CDR2 SYDVKM. This CDR3 spans 14 amino acids. V gave up 5 bases and J gave up 0 bases, with 10 bases separating them. The CDR3 DNA sequence: TGTGCCAGCAGTCGCCCGGGCCTGAACACTGAAGCTTTCTTT. Protein product: CASSRPGLNTEAFF.

This clone was counted only a few times. V and J are TRBV5-1 and TRBJ1-6; 9 bases are a match to TRBD1. The trim removed 5 bases at V and 5 bases at J, leaving 2 bases unmatched. This CDR3 has 14 residues. CDR1 is SGHRS, CDR2 YFSETQ, per germline. CDR3 coding DNA: TGCGCCAGCAGGAGGGACAGGGATAATTCACCCCTCCACTTT. This sequence encodes CASRRDRDNSPLHF.

J is TRBJ2-1 and V is TRBV5-4; D gene ambiguous. In germline, CDR1 is SGHNT, CDR2 YYREEE (reference sequence). The V gene lost 0 bases and the J gene lost 10 bases, with 14 bases spanning the gap. The CDR3 length is 14 residues. DNA of the CDR3: TGTGCCAGCAGCTTGGCCCCTATGGCAGCCGAGCAGTTCTTC. This encodes CASSLAPMAAEQFF.

The chain links TRBV19 to TRBJ2-5; 10 bases align to TRBD2. J gave up 5 bases and V 5 bases, and 11 bases lay outside the gene matches. From germline, CDR1 is LNHDA and CDR2 SQIVND (reference sequence). This CDR3 spans 16 amino acids. The CDR3 DNA sequence: TGTGCCAGTAGTCCTAGCGGGGGTACTACCGGGGAGACCCAGTACTTC. Amino acids: CASSPSGGTTGETQYF.

This sequence joins TRBV10-3 and TRBJ1-2, with 9 positions matching TRBD1. Germline V gene lookup returns CDR1 ENHRY and CDR2 SYGVKD. Trimming removed 8 bases from V and 4 bases from J; junction bases left unmatched: 8. The CDR3 is made up of 14 amino acids. CDR3 sequence reads: CAIGRDRESYGYTF. The CDR3 DNA follows: TGTGCCATCGGCAGGGACAGGGAGAGCTATGGCTACACCTTC.

The V call is TRBV7-8, the J call TRBJ2-2, with a tentative D call TRBD2 (5 bases). V was cut by 8 bases and J by 0 bases, with 19 bases left in between. Per germline, CDR1 SGHVS and CDR2 FQNEAQ. The CDR3 runs to 17 residues. This CDR3 reads CASAARPGTSNTGELFF. Written as DNA, the CDR3 is TGTGCCAGCGCAGCTCGACCGGGAACCTCGAACACCGGGGAGCTGTTTTTT.